This T cell receptor beta chain originates from a study of blood T cell repertoires in COVID-19. Study information: Specimens from acute and convalescent COVID-19 originated in the United States, Italy and Spain. Sources were T cells, B-cell-depleted T cells, or PBMCs; the material itself was cDNA or gDNA.

Trimming removed 6 bases from V and 2 bases from J, with 8 bases in between. The CDR3 runs to 13 residues. The table came from immunoSEQ multiplex PCR; TCRdb's copy has only in-frame clones and leaves some out. The data contain a few hundred thousand clones, roughly 80% of them singletons. This chain joins TRBV12-3 or TRBV12-4 and TRBJ1-3; the D gene is possibly TRBD1 (5 bases). Sequenced input: peripheral blood. This sequence was found in a woman of 80 years or more with acute or convalescent COVID-19. The CDR3 spells CASRGGAGNTIYF. Written as DNA, the CDR3 is TGTGCCAGCAGAGGAGGGGCTGGAAACACCATATATTTT.